Included here is one T cell receptor beta chain sequence, with context. The antigen remains unidentified. An end of the junction does not agree with germline; a read error may underlie this. These data belong to a study of metastatic and nonmetastatic thyroid tumors. Study in general: Comparison of repertoires was carried out across blood and tumor or nodule tissue from malignant and benign thyroid patients. Study-wide results and limits: For both blood and tumor, malignant thyroid tumors reportedly showed significantly higher TCR beta diversity than benign nodules did.

Nobody among the patients had been given any treatment before thyroid surgery. How the authors handled the data: A distant-metastasis classifier for papillary thyroid cancer was built using CDR3 differences across clinicopathological groups. Through MiXCR, TCRdb re-clonotyped the PCR reads. The V and J calls were determined by TCRdb, not by the authors. This table holds around 36,000 clones, over 25% found once. The receptor's source is a female donor with papillary thyroid cancer or a benign thyroid nodule (not recorded which). Some clones in this sample may be carry-over from other donors' samples. Sequenced sample: blood.

The CDR3 protein is CASSHSQSATNEKLFF. Written as DNA, the CDR3 is TGTGCCAGCAGCCACAGTCAATCTGCAACTAATGAAAAACTATTTTTT. The V call is TRBV12-3 or TRBV12-4, the J call TRBJ1-4; D is ambiguous. The CDR3 is made up of 16 amino acids.